The clone carrying this T cell receptor beta chain showed up just a few times. Time point of the sample: patch test 1, 2 weeks after DPC sensitization. Specified treatment: therapeutic diphenylcyclopropenone sensitization with weekly scalp DPC. The total RNA was obtained from whole blood that was not fractionated. This sample stems from a study of human T cells and chemical hapten exposure. Study summary: Mostly female, the patients presented with alopecia areata, totalis or universalis.

Germline V lookup: CDR1 MGHDK, CDR2 SYGVNS. CDR3 length: 13 residues. V was cut by 10 bases and J by 8 bases, with 17 bases left in between. TCRdb re-analysed the RACE reads in MiXCR, keeping a single row per CDR3 protein. Among more than 90,000 distinct CDR3 sequences listed, about 10% were seen once. J is TRBJ1-4 and V is TRBV25-1; the D gene is possibly TRBD1 (5 bases). The material was whole blood, obtained in connection with sensitization to the hapten diphenylcyclopropenone (DPC). This receptor was taken from a man aged 35 to 55 with alopecia areata. Some clones in this sample may be carry-over from other donors' samples. The CDR3 coding sequence is TGTGCCACCCAAGAGGGGAGCCGGGAAAAACTGTTTTTT. Translating gives CATQEGSREKLFF.